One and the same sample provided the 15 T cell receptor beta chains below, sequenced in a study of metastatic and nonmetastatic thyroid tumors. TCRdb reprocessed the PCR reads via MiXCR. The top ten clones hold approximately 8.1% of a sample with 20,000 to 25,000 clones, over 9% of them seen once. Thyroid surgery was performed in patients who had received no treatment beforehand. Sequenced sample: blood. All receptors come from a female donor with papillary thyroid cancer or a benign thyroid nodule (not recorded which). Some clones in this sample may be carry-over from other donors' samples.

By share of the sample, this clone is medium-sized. The chain's CDR3 is CASSPRGPFEQYF. The CDR3 nucleotides are TGTGCCAGCAGTCCCAGGGGTCCTTTCGAGCAGTACTTC. This chain connects TRBV27 to TRBJ2-7, with D maybe TRBD1 (6 bases). Germline loops: CDR1 MNHEY, CDR2 SMNVEV (reference sequence). Trimming shortened V by 5 bases and J by 6 bases, and 14 bases separated the two germline ends. The CDR3 consists of 13 residues.

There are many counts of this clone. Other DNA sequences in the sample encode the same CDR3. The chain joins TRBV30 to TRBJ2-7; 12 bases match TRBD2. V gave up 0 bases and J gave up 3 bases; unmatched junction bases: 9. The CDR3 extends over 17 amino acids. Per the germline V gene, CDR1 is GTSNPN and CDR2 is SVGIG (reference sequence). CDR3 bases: TGTGCCTGGAGTGTACTCTTCGGGACTAGCGGGCACTACGAGCAGTACTTC. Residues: CAWSVLFGTSGHYEQYF.

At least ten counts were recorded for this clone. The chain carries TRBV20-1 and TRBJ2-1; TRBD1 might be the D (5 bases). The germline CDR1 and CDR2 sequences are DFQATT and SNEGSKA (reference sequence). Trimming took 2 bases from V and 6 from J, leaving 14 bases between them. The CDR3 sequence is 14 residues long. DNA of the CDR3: TGCAGTGCTAGAAGACCGGCCCAGGGCAATGAGCAGTTCTTC. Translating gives CSARRPAQGNEQFF.

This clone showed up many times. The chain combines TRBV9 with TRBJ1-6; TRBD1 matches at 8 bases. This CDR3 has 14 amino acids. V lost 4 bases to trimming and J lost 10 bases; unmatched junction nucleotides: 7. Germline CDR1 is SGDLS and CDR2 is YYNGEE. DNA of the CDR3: TGTGCCAGCAGCCCACGGACAGGGCACTCACCCCTCCACTTT. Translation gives CASSPRTGHSPLHF.

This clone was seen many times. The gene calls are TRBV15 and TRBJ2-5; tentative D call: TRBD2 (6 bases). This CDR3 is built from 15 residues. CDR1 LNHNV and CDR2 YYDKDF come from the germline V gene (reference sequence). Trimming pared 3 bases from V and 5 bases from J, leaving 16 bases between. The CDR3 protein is CATSRVRGAGETQYF. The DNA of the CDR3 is TGTGCCACCAGCAGGGTGCGGGGCGCCGGGGAGACCCAGTACTTC.

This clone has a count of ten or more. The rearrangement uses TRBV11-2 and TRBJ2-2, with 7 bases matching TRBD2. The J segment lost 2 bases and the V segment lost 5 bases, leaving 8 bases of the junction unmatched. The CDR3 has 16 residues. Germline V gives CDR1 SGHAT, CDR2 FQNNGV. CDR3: CASSPMGTTNTGELFF. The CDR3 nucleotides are TGTGCCAGCAGCCCCATGGGGACTACCAACACCGGGGAGCTGTTTTTT.

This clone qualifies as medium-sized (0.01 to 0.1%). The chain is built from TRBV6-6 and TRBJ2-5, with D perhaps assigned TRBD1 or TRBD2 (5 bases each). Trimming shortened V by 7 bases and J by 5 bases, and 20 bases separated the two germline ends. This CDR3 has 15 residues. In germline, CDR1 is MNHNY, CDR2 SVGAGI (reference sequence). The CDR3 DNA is TGTGCCAGCATTACTGACGGGGCCAGCCCGGAGACCCAGTACTTC. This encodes CASITDGASPETQYF.

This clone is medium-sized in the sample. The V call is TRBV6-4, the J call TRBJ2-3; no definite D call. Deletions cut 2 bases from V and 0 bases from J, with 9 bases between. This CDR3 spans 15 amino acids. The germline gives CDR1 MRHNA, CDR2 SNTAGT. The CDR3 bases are TGTGCCAGCAGTGACAGTCCCTCCAGCACAGATACGCAGTATTTT. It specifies CASSDSPSSTDTQYF.

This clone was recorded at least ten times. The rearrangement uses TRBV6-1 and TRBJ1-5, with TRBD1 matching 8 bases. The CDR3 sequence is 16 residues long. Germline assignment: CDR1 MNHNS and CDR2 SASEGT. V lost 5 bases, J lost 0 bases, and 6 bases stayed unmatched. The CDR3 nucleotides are TGTGCCAGCAGTCGGACAGGGAAGTTTAGCAATCAGCCCCAGCATTTT. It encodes CASSRTGKFSNQPQHF.

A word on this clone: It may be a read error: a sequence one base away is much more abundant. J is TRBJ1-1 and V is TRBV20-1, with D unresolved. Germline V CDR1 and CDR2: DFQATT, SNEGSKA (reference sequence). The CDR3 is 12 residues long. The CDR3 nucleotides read TGCAGTGCCCCGTCGGCCTCTGGGGTAGCTCTCTTT. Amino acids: CSAPSASGVALF.

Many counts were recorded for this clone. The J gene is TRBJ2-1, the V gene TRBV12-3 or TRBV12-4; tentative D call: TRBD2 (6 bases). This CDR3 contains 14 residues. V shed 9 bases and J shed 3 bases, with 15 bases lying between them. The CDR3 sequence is CASTMGGIYNEQFF. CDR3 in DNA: TGTGCCAGTACCATGGGCGGGATCTACAATGAGCAGTTCTTC.

CDR3: CASSLTVDYGYTF. DNA of the CDR3: TGTGCCAGCAGCTTAACAGTGGACTATGGCTACACCTTC. The chain is built from TRBV7-2 and TRBJ1-2; no definite D call. The germline gives CDR1 SGHTA, CDR2 FQGNSA. This CDR3 is 13 amino acids long. Trimming stripped 2 bases from V and 3 bases from J, with 7 bases between.

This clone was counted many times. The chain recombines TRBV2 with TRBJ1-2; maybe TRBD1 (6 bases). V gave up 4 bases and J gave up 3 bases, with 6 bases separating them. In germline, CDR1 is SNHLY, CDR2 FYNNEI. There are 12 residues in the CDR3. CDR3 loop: CASSGTDYGYTF. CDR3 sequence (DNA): TGTGCCAGCAGTGGGACAGACTATGGCTACACCTTC.

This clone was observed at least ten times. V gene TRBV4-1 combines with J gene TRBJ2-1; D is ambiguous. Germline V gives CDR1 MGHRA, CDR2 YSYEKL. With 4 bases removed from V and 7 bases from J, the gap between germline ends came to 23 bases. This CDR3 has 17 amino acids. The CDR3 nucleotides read TGCGCCAGCAGCCGCGGCGGTCTGGCGGTTCTGGGGAATGAGCAGTTCTTC. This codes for CASSRGGLAVLGNEQFF.

The CDR3 reads CSAIRHSLASSYEQYF. The CDR3 DNA is TGCAGTGCTATACGACATTCCCTAGCGAGCTCCTACGAGCAGTACTTC. The rearrangement links TRBV20-1 to TRBJ2-7; a possible D gene is TRBD2 (6 bases). Germline CDR1 reads DFQATT; CDR2 reads SNEGSKA (reference sequence). This CDR3 is 16 amino acids long. Trimming took 4 bases from V and 0 from J, leaving 19 bases between them.